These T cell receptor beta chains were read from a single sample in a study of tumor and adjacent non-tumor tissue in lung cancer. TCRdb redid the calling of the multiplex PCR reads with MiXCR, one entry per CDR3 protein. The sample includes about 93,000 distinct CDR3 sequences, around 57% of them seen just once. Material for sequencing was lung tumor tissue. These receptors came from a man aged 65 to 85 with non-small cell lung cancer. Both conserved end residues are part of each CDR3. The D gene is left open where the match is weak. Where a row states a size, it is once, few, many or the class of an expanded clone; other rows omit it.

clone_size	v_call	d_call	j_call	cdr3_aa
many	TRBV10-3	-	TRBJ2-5	CATSQGLETQYF
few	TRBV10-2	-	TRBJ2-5	CASWGVRAEETQCF
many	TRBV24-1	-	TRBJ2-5	CATSDPTGPGETQYF
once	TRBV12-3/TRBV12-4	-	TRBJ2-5	CASRQEVGPYF
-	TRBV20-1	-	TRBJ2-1	CSAGVGTAAARENNEQFF
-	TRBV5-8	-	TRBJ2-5	CASSLAGMMGETEYF
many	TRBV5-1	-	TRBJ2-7	CASSLTLTIPEQYF
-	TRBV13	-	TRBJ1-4	CTSSFRGGNEKLFF
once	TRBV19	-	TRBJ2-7	CVSSIDQAGSHEQYF
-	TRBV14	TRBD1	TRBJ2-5	CVSSHGTVQKTQYF
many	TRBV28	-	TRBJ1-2	CASSWRYGYTF
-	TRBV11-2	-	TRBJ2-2	CARSFPGSTGELFF
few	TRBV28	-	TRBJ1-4	CASNLSTNEKLFF
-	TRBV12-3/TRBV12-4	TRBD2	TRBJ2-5	CASKWAGGRGETQYF
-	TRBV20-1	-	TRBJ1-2	CSAWGDYYDGYTF
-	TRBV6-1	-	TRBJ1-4	CASSERTAERVFF
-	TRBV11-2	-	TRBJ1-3	CATSPDRVTIYF
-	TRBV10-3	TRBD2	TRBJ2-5	CATSAPAGGPQTQYF
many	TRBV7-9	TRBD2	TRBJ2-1	CASSVGTSGGDEQFF
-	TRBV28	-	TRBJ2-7	CASSPSPGIPYEQYF
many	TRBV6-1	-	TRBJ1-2	CASSEGRSYGYTF
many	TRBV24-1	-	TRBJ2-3	CATSDFGRADTQYF
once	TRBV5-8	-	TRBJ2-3	CASSLVARVMAQYF